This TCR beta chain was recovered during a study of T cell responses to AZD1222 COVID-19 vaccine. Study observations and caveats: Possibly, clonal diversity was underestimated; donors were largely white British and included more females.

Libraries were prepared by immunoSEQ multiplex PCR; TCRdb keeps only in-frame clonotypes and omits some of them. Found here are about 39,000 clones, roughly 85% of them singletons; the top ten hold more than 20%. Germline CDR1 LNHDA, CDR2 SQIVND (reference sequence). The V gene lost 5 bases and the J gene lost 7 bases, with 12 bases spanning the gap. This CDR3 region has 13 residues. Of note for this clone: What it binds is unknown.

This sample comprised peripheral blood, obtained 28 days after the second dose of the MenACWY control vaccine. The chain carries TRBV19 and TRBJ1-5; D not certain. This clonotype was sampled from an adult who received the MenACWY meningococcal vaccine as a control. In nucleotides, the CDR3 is TGTGCCAGTAGTGGTCAGGCCTACCAGCCCCAGCATTTT. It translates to CASSGQAYQPQHF.